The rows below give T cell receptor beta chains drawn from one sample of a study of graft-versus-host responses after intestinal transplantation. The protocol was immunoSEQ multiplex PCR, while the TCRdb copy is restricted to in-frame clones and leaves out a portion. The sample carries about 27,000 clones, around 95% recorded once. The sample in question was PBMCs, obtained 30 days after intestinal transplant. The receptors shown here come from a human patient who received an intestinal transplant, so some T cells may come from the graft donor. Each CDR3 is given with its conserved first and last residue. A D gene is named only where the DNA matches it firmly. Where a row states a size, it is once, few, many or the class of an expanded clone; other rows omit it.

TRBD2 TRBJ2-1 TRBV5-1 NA CASSLSAGNNEQFF TGCGCCAGCAGCTTATCAGCGGGGAACAATGAGCAGTTCTTC
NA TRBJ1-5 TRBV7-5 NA CARSCPRGYNQPQHF TGTGCCAGAAGCTGCCCTCGGGGCTACAATCAGCCCCAGCATTTT
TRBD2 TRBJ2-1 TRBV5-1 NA CASSPPPAGAYNEQFF TGCGCCAGCAGCCCCCCCCCAGCGGGAGCGTACAATGAGCAGTTCTTC
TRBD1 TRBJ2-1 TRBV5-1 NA CASSLGRGLGHNEQFF TGCGCCAGCAGCTTGGGAAGGGGGCTGGGACACAATGAGCAGTTCTTC
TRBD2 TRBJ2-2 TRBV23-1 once CASSQRLAGGVITGELFF TGCGCCAGCAGTCAAAGGCTAGCGGGGGGGGTTATAACCGGGGAGCTGTTTTTT
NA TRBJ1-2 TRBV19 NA CASTQDLGYGYTF TGTGCCAGTACCCAAGATTTAGGCTATGGCTACACCTTC
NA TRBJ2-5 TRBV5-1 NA CASSLWAPSETQYF TGCGCCAGCAGCTTGTGGGCTCCCAGTGAGACCCAGTACTTC
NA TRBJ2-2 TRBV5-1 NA CASSLGQELFF TGCGCCAGCAGTTTAGGGCAGGAGCTGTTTTTT
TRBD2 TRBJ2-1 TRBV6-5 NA CASSTGTRSYNEQFF TGTGCCAGCAGTACCGGGACTAGATCCTACAATGAGCAGTTCTTC
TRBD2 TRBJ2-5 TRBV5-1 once CASSLGLAGGQETQYF TGCGCCAGCAGCTTGGGACTAGCGGGAGGTCAAGAGACCCAGTACTTC
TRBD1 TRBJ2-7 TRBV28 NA CASSFVYRGSEQYF TGTGCCAGCAGTTTCGTTTACAGGGGCTCCGAGCAGTACTTC
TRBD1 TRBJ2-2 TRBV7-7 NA CASSLGQGTMRELFF TGTGCCAGCAGCTTAGGACAGGGAACGATGAGGGAGCTGTTTTTT
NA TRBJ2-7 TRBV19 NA CASSTRDSAYEQYF TGTGCCAGTAGCACCCGGGACTCCGCCTACGAGCAGTACTTC
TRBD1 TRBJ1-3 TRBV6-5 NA CASSYSTGDGNTIYF TGTGCCAGCAGTTACTCGACAGGGGACGGAAACACCATATATTTT
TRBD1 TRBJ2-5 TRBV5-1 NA CASRAGGRKETQYF TGCGCCAGCAGGGCAGGGGGAAGGAAAGAGACCCAGTACTTC
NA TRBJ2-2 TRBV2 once CASRGSQGPGELFF TGTGCCAGCAGAGGTAGTCAGGGCCCCGGGGAGCTGTTTTTT
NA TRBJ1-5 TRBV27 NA CASSFPGQPQHF TGTGCCAGCAGTTTTCCGGGTCAGCCCCAGCATTTT
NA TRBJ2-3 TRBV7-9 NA CASSLGSVPGDTQYF TGTGCCAGCAGCTTAGGATCTGTTCCGGGGGATACGCAGTATTTT
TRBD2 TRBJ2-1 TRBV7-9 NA CASSLAAGALNEQFF TGTGCCAGCAGCTTAGCTGCGGGAGCGCTCAATGAGCAGTTCTTC
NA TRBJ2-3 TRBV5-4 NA CASSSGMGGPQYF TGTGCCAGCAGCTCGGGGATGGGGGGGCCGCAGTATTTT
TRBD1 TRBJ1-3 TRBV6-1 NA CASSALRQGANGNTIYF TGTGCCAGCAGTGCCCTCAGACAGGGGGCGAATGGAAACACCATATATTTT
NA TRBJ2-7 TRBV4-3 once CASSQEKEAYEQYF TGCGCCAGCAGCCAGGAAAAGGAAGCCTACGAGCAGTACTTC
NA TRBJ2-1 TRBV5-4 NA CASSLGLGGSYNEQFF TGTGCCAGCAGCTTGGGTCTGGGGGGCTCCTACAATGAGCAGTTCTTC
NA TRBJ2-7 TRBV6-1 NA CASSERAAYEQYF TGTGCCAGCAGTGAACGGGCGGCCTACGAGCAGTACTTC
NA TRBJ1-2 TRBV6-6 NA CASSDGTFNYGYTF TGTGCCAGCAGTGACGGGACGTTCAACTATGGCTACACCTTC
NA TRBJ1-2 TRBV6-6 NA CASSGQQGLGYGYTF TGTGCCAGCAGTGGACAACAGGGACTTGGCTATGGCTACACCTTC
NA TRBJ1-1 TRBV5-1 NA CASSSGQMNTEAFF TGCGCCAGCAGCTCCGGACAGATGAACACTGAAGCTTTCTTT